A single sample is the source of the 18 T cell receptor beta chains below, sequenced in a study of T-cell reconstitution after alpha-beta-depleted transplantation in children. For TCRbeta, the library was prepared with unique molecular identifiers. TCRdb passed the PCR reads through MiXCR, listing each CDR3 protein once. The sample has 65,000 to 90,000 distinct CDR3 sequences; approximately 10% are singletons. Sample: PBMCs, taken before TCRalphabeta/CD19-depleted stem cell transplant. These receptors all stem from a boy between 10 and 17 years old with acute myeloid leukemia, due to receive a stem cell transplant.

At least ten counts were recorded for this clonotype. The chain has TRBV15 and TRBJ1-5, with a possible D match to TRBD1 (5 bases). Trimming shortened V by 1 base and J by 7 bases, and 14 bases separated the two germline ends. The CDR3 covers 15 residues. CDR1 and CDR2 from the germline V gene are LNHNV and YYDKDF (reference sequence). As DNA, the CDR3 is TGTGCCACCAGCAGAGTCAGGGCCCCCTCGCAGCCCCAGCATTTT. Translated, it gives CATSRVRAPSQPQHF.

The CDR3 DNA is TGTGCCATCAAGGATCGAGGGGAAACTGAAGCTTTCTTT. Its translation is CAIKDRGETEAFF. The rearrangement links TRBV10-3 to TRBJ1-1, with a tentative D call TRBD1 (5 bases). Trimming took off 7 bases at V and 5 bases at J, with 14 bases between the two ends. The CDR3 runs 13 residues. Germline V CDR1 and CDR2: ENHRY, SYGVKD.

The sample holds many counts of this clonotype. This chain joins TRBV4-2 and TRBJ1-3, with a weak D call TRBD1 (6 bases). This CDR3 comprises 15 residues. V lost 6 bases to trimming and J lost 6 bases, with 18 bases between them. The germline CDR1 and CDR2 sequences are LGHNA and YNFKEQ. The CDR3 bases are TGTGCCAGCAGTCTTGGGGGCGGCAGGGAAAACACCATATATTTT. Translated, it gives CASSLGGGRENTIYF.

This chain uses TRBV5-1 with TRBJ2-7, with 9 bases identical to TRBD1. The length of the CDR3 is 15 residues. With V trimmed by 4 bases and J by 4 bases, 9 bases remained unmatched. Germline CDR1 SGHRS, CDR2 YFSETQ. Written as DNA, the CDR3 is TGCGCCAGCAGCCGCAATTGGGACAGGGCTTACGAGCAGTACTTC. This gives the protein CASSRNWDRAYEQYF.

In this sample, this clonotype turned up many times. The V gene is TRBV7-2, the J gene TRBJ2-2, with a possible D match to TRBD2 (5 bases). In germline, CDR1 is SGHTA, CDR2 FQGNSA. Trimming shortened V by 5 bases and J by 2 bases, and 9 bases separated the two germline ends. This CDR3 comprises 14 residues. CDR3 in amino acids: CASSPGLNTGELFF. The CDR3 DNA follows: TGTGCCAGCAGCCCAGGACTTAACACCGGGGAGCTGTTTTTT.

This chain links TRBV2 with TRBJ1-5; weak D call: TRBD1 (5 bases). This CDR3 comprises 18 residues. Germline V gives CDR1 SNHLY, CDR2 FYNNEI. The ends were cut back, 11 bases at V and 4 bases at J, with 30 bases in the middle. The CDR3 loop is CAFSFKGSDRFSNQPQHF. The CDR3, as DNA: TGTGCCTTCAGTTTTAAAGGTTCCGACAGATTCTCTAATCAGCCCCAGCATTTT. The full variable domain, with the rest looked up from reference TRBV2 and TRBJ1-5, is EPEVTQTPSHQVTQMGQEVILRCVPISNHLYFYWYRQILGQKVEFLVSFYNNEISEKSEIFDDQFSVERPDGSNFTLKIRSTKLEDSAMYFCAFSFKGSDRFSNQPQHFGDGTRLSIL.

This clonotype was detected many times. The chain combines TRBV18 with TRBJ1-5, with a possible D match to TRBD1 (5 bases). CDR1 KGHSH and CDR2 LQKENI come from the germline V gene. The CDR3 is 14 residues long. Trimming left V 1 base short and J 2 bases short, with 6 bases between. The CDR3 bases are TGTGCCAGCTCACCACGCAGGGGCAATCAGCCCCAGCATTTT. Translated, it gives CASSPRRGNQPQHF.

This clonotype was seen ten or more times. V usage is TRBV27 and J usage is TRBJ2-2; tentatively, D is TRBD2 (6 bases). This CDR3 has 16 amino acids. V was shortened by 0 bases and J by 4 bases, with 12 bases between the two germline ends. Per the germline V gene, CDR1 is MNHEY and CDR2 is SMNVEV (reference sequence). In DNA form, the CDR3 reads TGTGCCAGCAGTTTATCGCTGGCGGGACTCACCGGGGAGCTGTTTTTT. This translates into CASSLSLAGLTGELFF.

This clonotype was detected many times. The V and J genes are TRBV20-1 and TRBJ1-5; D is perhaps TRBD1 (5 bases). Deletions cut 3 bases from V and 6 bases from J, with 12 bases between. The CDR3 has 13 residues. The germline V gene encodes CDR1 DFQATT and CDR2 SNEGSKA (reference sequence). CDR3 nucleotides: TGCAGTGCTAGTCGACAGATTTCTCAGCCCCAGCATTTT. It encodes CSASRQISQPQHF.

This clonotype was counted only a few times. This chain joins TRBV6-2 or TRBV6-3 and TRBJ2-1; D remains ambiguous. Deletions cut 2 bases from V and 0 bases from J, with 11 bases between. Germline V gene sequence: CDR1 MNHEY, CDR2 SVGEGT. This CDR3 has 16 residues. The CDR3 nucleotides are TGTGCCAGCAGTTACGGGGTAATAAGCTCCTACAATGAGCAGTTCTTC. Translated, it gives CASSYGVISSYNEQFF.

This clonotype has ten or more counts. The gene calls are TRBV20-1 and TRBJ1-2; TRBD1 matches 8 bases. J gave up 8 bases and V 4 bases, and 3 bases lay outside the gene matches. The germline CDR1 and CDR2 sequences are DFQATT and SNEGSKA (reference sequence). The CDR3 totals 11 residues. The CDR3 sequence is CSAKTGVGYTF. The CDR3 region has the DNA TGCAGTGCTAAGACAGGGGTAGGCTACACCTTC.

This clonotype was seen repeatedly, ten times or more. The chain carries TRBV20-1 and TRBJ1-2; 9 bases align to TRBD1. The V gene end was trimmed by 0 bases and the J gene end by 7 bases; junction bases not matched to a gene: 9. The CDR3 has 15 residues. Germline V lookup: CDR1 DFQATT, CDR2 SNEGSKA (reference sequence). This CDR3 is CSAREPGQGAVGYTF. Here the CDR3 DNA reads TGCAGTGCTAGAGAGCCGGGACAGGGAGCAGTTGGCTACACCTTC.

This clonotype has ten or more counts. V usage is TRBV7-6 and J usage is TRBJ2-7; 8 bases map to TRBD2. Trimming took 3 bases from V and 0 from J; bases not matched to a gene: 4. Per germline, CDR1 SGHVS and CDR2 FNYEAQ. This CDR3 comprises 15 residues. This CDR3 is CASSFGGGPSYEQYV. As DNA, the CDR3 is TGTGCCAGCAGCTTCGGCGGGGGGCCCTCCTACGAGCAGTACGTC.

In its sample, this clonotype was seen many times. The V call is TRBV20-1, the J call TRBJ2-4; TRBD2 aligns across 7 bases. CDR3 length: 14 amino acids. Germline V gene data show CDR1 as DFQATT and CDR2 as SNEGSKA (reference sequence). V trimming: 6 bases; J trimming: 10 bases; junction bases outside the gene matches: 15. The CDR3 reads CSAPPREGRPIQYF. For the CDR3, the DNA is TGCAGTGCCCCACCCAGGGAGGGCCGGCCAATTCAGTACTTC.

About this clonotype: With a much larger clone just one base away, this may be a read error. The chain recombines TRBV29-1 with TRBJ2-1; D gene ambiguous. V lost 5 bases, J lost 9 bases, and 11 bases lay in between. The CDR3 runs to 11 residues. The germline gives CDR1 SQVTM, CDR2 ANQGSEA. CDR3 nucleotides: TGCAGCGTTAAACTGCAGGTTGAGCAGTTCTTC. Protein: CSVKLQVEQFF.

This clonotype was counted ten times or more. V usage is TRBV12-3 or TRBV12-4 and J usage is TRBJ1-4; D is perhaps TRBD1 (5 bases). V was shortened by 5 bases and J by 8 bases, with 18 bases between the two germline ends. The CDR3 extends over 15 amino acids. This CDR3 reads CASSPLARRDEKLFF. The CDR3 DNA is TGTGCCAGCAGTCCCTTGGCCCGCAGGGACGAAAAACTGTTTTTT.

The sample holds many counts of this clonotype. The CDR3: CASSVALGDKVGNTIYF. CDR3 sequence (DNA): TGTGCCAGCAGCGTAGCTTTGGGGGACAAAGTTGGAAACACCATATATTTT. The rearrangement joins TRBV9 to TRBJ1-3, with a tentative D call TRBD1 (6 bases). This CDR3 is 17 amino acids long. Germline V gene data show CDR1 as SGDLS and CDR2 as YYNGEE. V lost 0 bases to trimming and J lost 3 bases, with 16 bases between them.

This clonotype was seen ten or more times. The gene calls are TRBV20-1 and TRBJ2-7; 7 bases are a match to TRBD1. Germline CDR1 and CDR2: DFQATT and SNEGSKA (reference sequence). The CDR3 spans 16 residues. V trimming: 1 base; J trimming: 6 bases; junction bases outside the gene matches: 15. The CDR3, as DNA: TGCAGTGCTAGAGCCGGAAAGACAGGGCCAACGGGCGAGCAGTACTTC. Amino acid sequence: CSARAGKTGPTGEQYF.